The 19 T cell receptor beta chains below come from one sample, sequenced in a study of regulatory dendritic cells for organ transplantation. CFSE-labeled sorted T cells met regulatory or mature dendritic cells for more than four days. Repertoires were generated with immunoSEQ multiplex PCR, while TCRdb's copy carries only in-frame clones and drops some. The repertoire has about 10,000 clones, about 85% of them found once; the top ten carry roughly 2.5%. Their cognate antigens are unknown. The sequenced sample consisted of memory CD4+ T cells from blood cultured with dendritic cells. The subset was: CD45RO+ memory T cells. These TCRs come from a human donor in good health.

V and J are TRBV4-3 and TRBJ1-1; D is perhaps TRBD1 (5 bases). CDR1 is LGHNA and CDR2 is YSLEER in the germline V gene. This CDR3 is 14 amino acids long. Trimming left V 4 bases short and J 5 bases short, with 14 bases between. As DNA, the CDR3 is TGCGCCAGCAGCCCACGCTCCTGGGGGACTGAAGCTTTCTTT. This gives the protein CASSPRSWGTEAFF.

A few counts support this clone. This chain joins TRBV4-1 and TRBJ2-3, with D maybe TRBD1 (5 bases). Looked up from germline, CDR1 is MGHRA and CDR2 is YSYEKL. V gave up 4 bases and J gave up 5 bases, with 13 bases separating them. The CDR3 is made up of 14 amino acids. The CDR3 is CASSRQQEGDTQYF. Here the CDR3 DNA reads TGCGCCAGCAGCCGCCAACAGGAAGGAGATACGCAGTATTTT.

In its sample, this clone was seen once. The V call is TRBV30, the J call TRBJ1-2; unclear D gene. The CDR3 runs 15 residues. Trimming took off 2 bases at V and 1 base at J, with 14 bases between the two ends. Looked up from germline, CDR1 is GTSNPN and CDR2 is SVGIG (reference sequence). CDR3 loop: CAWSTRNLYNYGYTF. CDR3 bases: TGTGCCTGGAGTACGAGGAACCTATATAACTATGGCTACACCTTC. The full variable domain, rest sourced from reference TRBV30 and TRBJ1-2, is SQTIHQWPATLVQPVGSPLSLECTVEGTSNPNLYWYRQAAGRGLQLLFYSVGIGQISSEVPQNLSASRPQDRQFILSSKKLLLSDSGFYLCAWSTRNLYNYGYTFGSGTRLTVV.

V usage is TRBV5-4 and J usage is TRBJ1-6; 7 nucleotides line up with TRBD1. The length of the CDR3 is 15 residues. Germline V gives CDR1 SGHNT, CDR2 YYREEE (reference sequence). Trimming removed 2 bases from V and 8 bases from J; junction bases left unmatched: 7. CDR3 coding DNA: TGTGCCAGCAGCTTAAGGGACAGTCCATATTCACCCCTCCACTTT. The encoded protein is CASSLRDSPYSPLHF.

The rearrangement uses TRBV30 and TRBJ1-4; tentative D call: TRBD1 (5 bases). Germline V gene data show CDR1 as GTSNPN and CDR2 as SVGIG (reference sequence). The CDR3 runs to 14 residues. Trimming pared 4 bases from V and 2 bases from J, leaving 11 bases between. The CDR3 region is CAWKGGATNEKLFF. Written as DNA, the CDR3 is TGTGCCTGGAAAGGAGGGGCGACTAATGAAAAACTGTTTTTT. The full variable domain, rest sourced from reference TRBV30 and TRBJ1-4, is SQTIHQWPATLVQPVGSPLSLECTVEGTSNPNLYWYRQAAGRGLQLLFYSVGIGQISSEVPQNLSASRPQDRQFILSSKKLLLSDSGFYLCAWKGGATNEKLFFGSGTQLSVL.

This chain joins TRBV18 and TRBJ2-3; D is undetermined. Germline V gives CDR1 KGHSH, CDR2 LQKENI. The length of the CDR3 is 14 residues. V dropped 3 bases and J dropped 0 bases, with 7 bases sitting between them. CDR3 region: CASSPRPSTDTQYF. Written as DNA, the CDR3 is TGTGCCAGCTCACCTCGACCTAGCACAGATACGCAGTATTTT.

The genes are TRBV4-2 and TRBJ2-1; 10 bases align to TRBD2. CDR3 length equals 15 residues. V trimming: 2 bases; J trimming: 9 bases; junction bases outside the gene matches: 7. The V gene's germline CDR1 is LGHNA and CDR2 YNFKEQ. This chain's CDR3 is CASSQYLAGASEQFF. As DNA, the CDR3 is TGTGCCAGCAGCCAATATCTAGCGGGAGCCTCTGAGCAGTTCTTC.

The CDR3 coding sequence is TGTGCCAGCAGCAAAGTAGATGAGGAGGGTCCCGGCAGTGGCTACACCTTC. It yields the protein CASSKVDEEGPGSGYTF. The V gene is TRBV21-1, the J gene TRBJ1-2. TRBV21-1 is a listed pseudogene. The CDR3 consists of 17 residues.

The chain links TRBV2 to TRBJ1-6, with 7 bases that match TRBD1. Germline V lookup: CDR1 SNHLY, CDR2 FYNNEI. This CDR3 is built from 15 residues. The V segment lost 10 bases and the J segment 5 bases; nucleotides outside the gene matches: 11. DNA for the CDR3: TGTGCCACATCCCCAAGGGACAGTAATAATTCACCCCTCCACTTT. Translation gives CATSPRDSNNSPLHF.

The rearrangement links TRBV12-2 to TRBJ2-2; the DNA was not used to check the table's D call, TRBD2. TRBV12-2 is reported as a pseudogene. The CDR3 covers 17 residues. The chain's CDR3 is CASRLRTSGGPAGELFF. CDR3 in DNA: TGTGCAAGTCGCTTGCGGACTAGCGGGGGGCCGGCCGGGGAGCTGTTTTTT.

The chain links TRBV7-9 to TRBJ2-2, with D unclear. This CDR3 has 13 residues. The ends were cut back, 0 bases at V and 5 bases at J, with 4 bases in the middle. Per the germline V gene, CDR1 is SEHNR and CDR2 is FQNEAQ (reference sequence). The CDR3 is CASSLASTGELFF. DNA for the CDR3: TGTGCCAGCAGCTTAGCCTCGACCGGGGAGCTGTTTTTT.

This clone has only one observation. DNA of the CDR3: TGTGCCAGCAGTGAGGGGGGGGCTAGCACAGATACGCAGTATTTT. Amino acids: CASSEGGASTDTQYF. The chain combines TRBV6-4 with TRBJ2-3; D perhaps matches TRBD2 (7 bases). Germline V CDR1 and CDR2: MRHNA, SNTAGT. Trimming took off 3 bases at V and 0 bases at J, with 10 bases between the two ends. This CDR3 spans 15 amino acids.

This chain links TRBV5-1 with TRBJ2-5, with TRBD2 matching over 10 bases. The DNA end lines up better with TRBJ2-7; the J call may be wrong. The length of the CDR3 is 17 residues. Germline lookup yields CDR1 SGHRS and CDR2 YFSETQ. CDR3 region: CASSLSRQREGSYEQYF. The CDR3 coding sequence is TGCGCCAGCAGCTTGTCCCGACAGCGGGAGGGCTCCTACGAGCAGTACTTC.

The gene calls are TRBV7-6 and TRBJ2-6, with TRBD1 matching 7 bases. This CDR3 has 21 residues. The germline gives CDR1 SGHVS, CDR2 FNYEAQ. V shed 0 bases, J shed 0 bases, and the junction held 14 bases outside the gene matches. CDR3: CASSLARRTGGWGSGANVLTF. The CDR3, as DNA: TGTGCCAGCAGCTTAGCCCGGAGGACAGGCGGCTGGGGCTCTGGGGCCAACGTCCTGACTTTC.

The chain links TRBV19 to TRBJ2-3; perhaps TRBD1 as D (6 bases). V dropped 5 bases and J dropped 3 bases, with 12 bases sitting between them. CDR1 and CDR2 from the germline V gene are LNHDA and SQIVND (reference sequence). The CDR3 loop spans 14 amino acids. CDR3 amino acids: CASSGAGETDTQYF. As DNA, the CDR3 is TGTGCCAGTAGTGGTGCAGGGGAAACAGATACGCAGTATTTT.

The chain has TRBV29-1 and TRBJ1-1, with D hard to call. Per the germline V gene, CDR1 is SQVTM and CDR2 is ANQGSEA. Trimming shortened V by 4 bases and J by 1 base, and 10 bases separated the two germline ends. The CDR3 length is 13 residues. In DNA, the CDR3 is TGCAGCGTTGGGGTCTCGGGGAACACTGAAGCTTTCTTT. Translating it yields CSVGVSGNTEAFF. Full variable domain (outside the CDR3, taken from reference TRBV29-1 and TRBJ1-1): SAVISQKPSRDICQRGTSLTIQCQVDSQVTMMFWYRQQPGQSLTLIATANQGSEATYESGFVIDKFPISRPNLTFSTLTVSNMSPEDSSIYLCSVGVSGNTEAFFGQGTRLTVV.

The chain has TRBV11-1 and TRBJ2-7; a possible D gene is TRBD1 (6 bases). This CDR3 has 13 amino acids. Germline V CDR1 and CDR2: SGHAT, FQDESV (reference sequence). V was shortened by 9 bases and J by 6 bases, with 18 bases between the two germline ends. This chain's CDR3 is CASGTQGRSEQYF. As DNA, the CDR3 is TGTGCCAGTGGGACCCAGGGGCGTTCCGAGCAGTACTTC.

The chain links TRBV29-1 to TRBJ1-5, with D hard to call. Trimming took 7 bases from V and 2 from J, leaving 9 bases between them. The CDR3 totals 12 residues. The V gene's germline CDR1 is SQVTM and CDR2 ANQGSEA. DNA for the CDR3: TGCAGCGCCAAGCTTGGCAATCAGCCCCAGCATTTT. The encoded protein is CSAKLGNQPQHF.

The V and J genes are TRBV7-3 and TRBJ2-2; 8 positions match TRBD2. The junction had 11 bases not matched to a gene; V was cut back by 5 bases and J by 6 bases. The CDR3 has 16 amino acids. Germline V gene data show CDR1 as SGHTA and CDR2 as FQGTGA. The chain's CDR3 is CASSPRDSGVPGELFF. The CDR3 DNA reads TGTGCCAGCAGCCCCCGGGATAGCGGGGTCCCCGGGGAGCTGTTTTTT.